These T cell receptor beta chains were read from a single sample in a study of CD4 T cells in relation to SARS-CoV-2 and coronaviruses. Their cognate antigens are unknown. Method: immunoSEQ multiplex PCR; TCRdb's copy keeps in-frame clones and lacks some. Of 41,000 or so clones listed, over 70% were seen once; the top ten hold around 1.3%. Sequencing was carried out using naive CD4+ T cells from PBMCs, cultured in vitro. The receptors shown here come from an adult with COVID-19. Each CDR3 is given with its conserved first and last residue. A D gene is named only where the DNA matches it firmly. For some rows the clone size is stated as once, few or many, or as a class when expanded; others skip it.

CDR3	DNA	size	V	J	D	length
CSASLLYGYTF	TGCAGTGCTAGTCTCCTATATGGCTACACCTTC	-	TRBV20-1	TRBJ1-2	-	11
CASSLSVGNQPQHF	TGTGCCAGCAGTTTATCGGTGGGCAATCAGCCCCAGCATTTT	-	TRBV27	TRBJ1-5	-	14
CASSLAAGSSTDTQYF	TGCGCCAGCAGCTTGGCCGCGGGGAGCTCCACAGATACGCAGTATTTT	-	TRBV5-1	TRBJ2-3	-	16
CASSPRTGAGYNEQFF	TGTGCCAGCAGTCCCCGGACAGGGGCCGGCTACAATGAGCAGTTCTTC	-	TRBV28	TRBJ2-1	TRBD1	16
CASSQSDWYQETQYF	TGTGCCAGCAGCCAAAGTGACTGGTACCAAGAGACCCAGTACTTC	-	TRBV14	TRBJ2-5	-	15
CASSQDAGPFYGYTF	TGCGCCAGCAGCCAAGATGCAGGGCCTTTCTATGGCTACACCTTC	-	TRBV4-1	TRBJ1-2	-	15
CSDRDLTDTQYF	TGCAGCGATCGGGACCTGACAGATACGCAGTATTTT	-	TRBV29-1	TRBJ2-3	-	12
CASAGTGLHEQYF	TGTGCCAGCGCCGGGACAGGGTTACACGAGCAGTACTTC	-	TRBV6-5	TRBJ2-7	TRBD1	13
CASSLGGVGETQYF	TGTGCCAGCAGCTTAGGTGGGGTAGGAGAGACCCAGTACTTC	-	TRBV7-2	TRBJ2-5	-	14
CSVGRTEQYF	TGCAGTGTTGGGAGAACCGAGCAGTACTTC	-	TRBV20-1	TRBJ2-7	-	10
CASSLNSRQGAYYGYTF	TGTGCCAGCAGTCTCAACTCGAGACAGGGGGCTTACTATGGCTACACCTTC	few	TRBV27	TRBJ1-2	TRBD1	17
CASSLIPSGSENEQFF	TGTGCCAGCAGCTTAATCCCCAGCGGGAGTGAAAATGAGCAGTTCTTC	-	TRBV7-6	TRBJ2-1	TRBD2	16
CASSSSSSGNTIYF	TGTGCCAGCAGTTCATCGTCTAGTGGAAACACCATATATTTT	-	TRBV28	TRBJ1-3	-	14
CASRMDTTNEKLFF	TGTGCCAGCAGAATGGACACCACTAATGAAAAACTGTTTTTT	few	TRBV28	TRBJ1-4	-	14
CASSLGVTGAFEGHGYTF	TGTGCCAGCAGCTTAGGGGTGACAGGGGCCTTCGAGGGTCATGGCTACACCTTC	-	TRBV7-2	TRBJ1-2	TRBD1	18
CASSYALRSEQYF	TGTGCCAGCAGTTACGCTCTCCGGAGCGAGCAGTACTTC	-	TRBV6-5	TRBJ2-7	-	13